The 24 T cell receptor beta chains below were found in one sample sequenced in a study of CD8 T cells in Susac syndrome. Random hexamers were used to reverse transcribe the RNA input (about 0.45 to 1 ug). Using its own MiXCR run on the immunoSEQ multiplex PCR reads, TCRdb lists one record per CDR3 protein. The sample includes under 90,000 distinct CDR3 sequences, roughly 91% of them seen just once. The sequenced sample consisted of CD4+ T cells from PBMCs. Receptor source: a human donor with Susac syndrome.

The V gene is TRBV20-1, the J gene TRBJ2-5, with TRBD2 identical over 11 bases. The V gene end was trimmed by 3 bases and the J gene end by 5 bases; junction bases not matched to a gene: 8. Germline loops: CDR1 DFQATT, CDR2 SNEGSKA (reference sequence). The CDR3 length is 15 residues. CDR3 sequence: CSARGSGGAMETQYF. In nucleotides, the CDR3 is TGCAGTGCTAGGGGTAGCGGGGGGGCAATGGAGACCCAGTACTTC.

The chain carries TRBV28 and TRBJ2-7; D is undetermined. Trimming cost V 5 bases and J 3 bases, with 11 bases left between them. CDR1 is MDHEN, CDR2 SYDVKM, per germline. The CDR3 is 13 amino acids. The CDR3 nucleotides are TGTGCCAGCAGTCCCCCAAAGATCTACGAGCAGTACTTC. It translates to CASSPPKIYEQYF.

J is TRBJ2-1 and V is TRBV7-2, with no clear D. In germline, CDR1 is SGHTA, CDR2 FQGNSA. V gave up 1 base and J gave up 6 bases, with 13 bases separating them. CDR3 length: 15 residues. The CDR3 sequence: CASSLGAATSNEQFF. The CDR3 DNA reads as TGTGCCAGCAGCTTAGGGGCAGCCACCTCCAATGAGCAGTTCTTC.

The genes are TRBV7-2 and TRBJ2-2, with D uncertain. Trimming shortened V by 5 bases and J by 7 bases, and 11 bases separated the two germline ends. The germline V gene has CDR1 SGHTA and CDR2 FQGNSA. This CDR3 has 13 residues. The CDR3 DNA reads TGTGCCAGCAGCCAACCCCCAGGCGGGGAGCTGTTTTTT. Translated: CASSQPPGGELFF.

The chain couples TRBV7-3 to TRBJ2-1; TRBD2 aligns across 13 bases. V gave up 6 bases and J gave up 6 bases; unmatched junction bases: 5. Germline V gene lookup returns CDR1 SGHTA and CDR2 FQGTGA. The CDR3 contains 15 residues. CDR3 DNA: TGTGCCAGCAGTTACGGACTAGCGGGAGTCAATGAGCAGTTCTTC. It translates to CASSYGLAGVNEQFF. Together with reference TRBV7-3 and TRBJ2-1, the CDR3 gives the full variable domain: GAGVSQTPSNKVTEKGKYVELRCDPISGHTALYWYRQSLGQGPEFLIYFQGTGAADDSGLPNDRFFAVRPEGSVSTLKIQRTERGDSAVYLCASSYGLAGVNEQFFGPGTRLTVL.

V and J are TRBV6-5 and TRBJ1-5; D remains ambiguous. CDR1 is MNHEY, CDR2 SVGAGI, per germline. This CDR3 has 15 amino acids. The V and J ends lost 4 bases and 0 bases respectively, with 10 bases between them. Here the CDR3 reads CASSLSRYSNQPQHF. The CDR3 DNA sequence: TGTGCCAGCAGTTTAAGCCGTTATAGCAATCAGCCCCAGCATTTT.

In DNA, the CDR3 is TGCGCCAGCAGCCAAAAGAGACGGGCCGACGAGCAGTACTTC. It encodes CASSQKRRADEQYF. The V and J genes are TRBV4-3 and TRBJ2-7; D not resolved. Per the germline V gene, CDR1 is LGHNA and CDR2 is YSLEER. The V and J ends lost 2 bases and 5 bases respectively, with 13 bases between them. This CDR3 comprises 14 residues.

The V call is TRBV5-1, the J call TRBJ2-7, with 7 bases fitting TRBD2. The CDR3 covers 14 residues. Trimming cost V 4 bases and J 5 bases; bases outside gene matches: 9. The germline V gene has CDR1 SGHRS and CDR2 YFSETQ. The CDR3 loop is CASSRGDDYHEQYF. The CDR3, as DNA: TGCGCCAGCAGCCGGGGGGACGATTACCACGAGCAGTACTTC.

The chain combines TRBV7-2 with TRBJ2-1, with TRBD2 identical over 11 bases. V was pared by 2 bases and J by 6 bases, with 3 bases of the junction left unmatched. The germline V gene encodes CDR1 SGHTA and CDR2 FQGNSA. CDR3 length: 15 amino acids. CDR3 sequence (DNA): TGTGCCAGCAGCTTACTAGCGGGAGGCCCCAATGAGCAGTTCTTC. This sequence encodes CASSLLAGGPNEQFF.

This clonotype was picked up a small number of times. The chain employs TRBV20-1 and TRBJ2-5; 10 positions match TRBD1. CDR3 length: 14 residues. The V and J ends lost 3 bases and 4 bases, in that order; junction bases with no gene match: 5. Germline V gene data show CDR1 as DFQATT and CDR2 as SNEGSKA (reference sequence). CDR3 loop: CSARMDRGVETQYF. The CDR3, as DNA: TGCAGTGCTAGGATGGACAGGGGGGTAGAGACCCAGTACTTC.

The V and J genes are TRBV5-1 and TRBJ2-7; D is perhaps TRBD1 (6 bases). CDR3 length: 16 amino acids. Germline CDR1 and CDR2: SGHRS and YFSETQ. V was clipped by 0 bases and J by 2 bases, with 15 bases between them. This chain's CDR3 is CASSLAGAGATYEQYF. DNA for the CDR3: TGCGCCAGCAGCTTGGCCGGGGCAGGGGCCACCTACGAGCAGTACTTC.

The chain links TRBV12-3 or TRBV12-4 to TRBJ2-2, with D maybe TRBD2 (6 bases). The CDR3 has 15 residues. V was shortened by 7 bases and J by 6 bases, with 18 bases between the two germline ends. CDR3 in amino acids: CASTLSLSGAGELFF. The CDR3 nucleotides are TGTGCCAGCACTCTATCACTCTCGGGGGCCGGGGAGCTGTTTTTT.

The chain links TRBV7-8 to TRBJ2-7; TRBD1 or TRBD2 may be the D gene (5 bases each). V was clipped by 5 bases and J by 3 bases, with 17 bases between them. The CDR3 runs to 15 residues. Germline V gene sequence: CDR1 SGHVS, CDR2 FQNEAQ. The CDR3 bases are TGTGCCAGCAGCCAATCCGGGACGGTCCTCTACGAGCAGTACTTC. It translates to CASSQSGTVLYEQYF.

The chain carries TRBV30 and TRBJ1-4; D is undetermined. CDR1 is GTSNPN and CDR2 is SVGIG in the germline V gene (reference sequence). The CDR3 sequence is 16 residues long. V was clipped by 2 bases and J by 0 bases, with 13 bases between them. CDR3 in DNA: TGTGCCTGGAGTCCCATGGGTAGAACAACTAATGAAAAACTGTTTTTT. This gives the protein CAWSPMGRTTNEKLFF.

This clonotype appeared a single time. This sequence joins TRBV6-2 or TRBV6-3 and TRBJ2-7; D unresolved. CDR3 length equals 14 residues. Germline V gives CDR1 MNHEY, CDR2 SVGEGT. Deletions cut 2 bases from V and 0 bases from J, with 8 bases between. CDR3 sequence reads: CASSYRVSSYEQYF. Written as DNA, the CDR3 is TGTGCCAGCAGTTACCGTGTGAGCTCCTACGAGCAGTACTTC.

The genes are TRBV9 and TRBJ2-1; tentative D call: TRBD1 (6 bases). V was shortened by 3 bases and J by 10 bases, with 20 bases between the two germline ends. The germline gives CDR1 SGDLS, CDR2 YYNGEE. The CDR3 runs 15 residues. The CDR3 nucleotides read TGTGCCAGCAGCGCCCGTCCCCAGGGGTATCTCGAGCAGTTCTTC. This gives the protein CASSARPQGYLEQFF.

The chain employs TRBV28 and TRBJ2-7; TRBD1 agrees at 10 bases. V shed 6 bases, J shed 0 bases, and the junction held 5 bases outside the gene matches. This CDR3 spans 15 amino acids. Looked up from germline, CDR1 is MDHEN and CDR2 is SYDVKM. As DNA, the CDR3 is TGTGCCAGCAGCCCGACAGGGGGCCTCTCCTACGAGCAGTACTTC. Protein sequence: CASSPTGGLSYEQYF. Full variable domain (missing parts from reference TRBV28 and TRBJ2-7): DVKVTQSSRYLVKRTGEKVFLECVQDMDHENMFWYRQDPGLGLRLIYFSYDVKMKEKGDIPEGYSVSREKKERFSLILESASTNQTSMYLCASSPTGGLSYEQYFGPGTRLTVT.

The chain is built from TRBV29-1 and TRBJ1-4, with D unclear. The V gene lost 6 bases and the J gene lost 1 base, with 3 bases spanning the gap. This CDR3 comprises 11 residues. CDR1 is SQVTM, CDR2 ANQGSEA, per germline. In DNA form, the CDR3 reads TGCAGCGTGGAAACTAATGAAAAACTGTTTTTT. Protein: CSVETNEKLFF.

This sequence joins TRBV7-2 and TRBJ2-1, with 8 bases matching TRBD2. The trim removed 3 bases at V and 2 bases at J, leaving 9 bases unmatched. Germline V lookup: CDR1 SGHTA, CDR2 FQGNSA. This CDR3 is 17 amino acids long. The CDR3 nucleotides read TGTGCCAGCAGCTTCCCCTACGGGGGGGCGGCCTACAATGAGCAGTTCTTC. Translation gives CASSFPYGGAAYNEQFF.

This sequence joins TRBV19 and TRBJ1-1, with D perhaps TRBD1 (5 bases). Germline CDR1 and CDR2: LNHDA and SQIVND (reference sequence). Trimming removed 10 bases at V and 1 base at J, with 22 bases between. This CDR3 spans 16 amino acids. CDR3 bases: TGTGCCACACTTGACAGTCGCAAACCCCGGAACACTGAAGCTTTCTTT. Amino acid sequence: CATLDSRKPRNTEAFF. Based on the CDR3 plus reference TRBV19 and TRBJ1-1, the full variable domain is DGGITQSPKYLFRKEGQNVTLSCEQNLNHDAMYWYRQDPGQGLRLIYYSQIVNDFQKGDIAEGYSVSREKKESFPLTVTSAQKNPTAFYLCATLDSRKPRNTEAFFGQGTRLTVV.

In nucleotides, the CDR3 is TGTGCCAGCAGCTCCGGAGTTGAGCGTTCACCCCTCCACTTT. Protein: CASSSGVERSPLHF. The genes are TRBV5-4 and TRBJ1-6; D is unclear. Trimming shortened V by 3 bases and J by 9 bases, and 13 bases separated the two germline ends. This CDR3 comprises 14 residues. Per the germline V gene, CDR1 is SGHNT and CDR2 is YYREEE (reference sequence).

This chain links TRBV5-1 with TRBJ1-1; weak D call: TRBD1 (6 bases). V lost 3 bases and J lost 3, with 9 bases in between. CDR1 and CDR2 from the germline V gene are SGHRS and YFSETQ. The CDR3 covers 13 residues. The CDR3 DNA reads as TGCGCCAGCAGCTGGAAGGGGGACACTGAAGCTTTCTTT. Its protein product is CASSWKGDTEAFF. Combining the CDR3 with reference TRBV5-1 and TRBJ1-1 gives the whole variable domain KAGVTQTPRYLIKTRGQQVTLSCSPISGHRSVSWYQQTPGQGLQFLFEYFSETQRNKGNFPGRFSGRQFSNSRSEMNVSTLELGDSALYLCASSWKGDTEAFFGQGTRLTVV.

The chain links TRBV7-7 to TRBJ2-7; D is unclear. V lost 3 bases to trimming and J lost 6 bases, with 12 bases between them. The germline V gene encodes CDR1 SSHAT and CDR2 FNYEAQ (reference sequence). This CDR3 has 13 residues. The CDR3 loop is CASSFGPTREQYF. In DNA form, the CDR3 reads TGTGCCAGCAGCTTCGGCCCAACCCGCGAGCAGTACTTC.

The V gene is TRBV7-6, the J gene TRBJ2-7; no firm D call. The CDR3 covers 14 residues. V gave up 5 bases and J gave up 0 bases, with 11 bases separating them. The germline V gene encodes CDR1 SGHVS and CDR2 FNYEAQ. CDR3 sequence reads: CASSARANSYEQYF. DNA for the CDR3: TGTGCCAGCAGCGCCCGGGCCAACTCCTACGAGCAGTACTTC.